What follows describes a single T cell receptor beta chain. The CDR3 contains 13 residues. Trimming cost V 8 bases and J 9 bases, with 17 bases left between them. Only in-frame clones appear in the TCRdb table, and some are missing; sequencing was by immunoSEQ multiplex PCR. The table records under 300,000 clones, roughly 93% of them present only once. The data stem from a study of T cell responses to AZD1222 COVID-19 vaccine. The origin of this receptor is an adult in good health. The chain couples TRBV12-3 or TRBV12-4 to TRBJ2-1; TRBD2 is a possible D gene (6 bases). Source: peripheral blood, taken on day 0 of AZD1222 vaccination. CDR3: CASCGGGLGEQFF. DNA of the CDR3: TGTGCCAGCTGTGGGGGAGGACTGGGTGAGCAGTTCTTC.